This T cell receptor beta chain was identified during a study of CD8 T cells in ankylosing spondylitis. Researchers built TCR beta libraries using quantitative 5'-RACE with molecular barcodes. TCRdb analysed the 5' RACE reads with MiXCR anew, one entry per CDR3 protein. The table has approximately 440,000 distinct CDR3 sequences, 15% to 20% seen once. General study results and limits: Disease-linked clones were reportedly significantly enriched in matched ankylosing spondylitis synovial fluid. Apparently characteristic of ankylosing spondylitis blood was a TCR beta motif (fewer than 10 highly homologous variants). Disease-linked clones, CD8+, were relatively rare in peripheral blood. Some motif variants were previously reported in reactive arthritis synovial fluid and blood.

Concerning this clonotype: The antigen remains undetermined.

This sequence originates from a male donor with ankylosing spondylitis. The source material was blood, either unsorted or a sorted T cell fraction (not recorded which).

CDR3 residues: CASSQQGADEETQYF. The CDR3 DNA is TGTGCCAGCAGCCAACAGGGGGCGGATGAAGAGACCCAGTACTTC. The V gene is TRBV11-2, the J gene TRBJ2-5, with 9 bases lining up with TRBD1. The germline V gene encodes CDR1 SGHAT and CDR2 FQNNGV. This CDR3 has 15 amino acids. Trimming cost V 5 bases and J 3 bases; bases outside gene matches: 7.